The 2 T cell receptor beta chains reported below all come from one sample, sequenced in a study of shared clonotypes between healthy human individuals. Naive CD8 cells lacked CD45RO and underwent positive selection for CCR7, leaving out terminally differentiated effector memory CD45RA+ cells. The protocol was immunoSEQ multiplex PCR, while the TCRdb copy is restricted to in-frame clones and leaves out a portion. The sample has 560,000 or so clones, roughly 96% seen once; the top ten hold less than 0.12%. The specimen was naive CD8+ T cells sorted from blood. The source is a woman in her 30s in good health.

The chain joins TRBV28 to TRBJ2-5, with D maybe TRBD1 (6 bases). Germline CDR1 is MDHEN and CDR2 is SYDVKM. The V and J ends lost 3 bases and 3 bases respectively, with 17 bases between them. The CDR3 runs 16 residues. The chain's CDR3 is CASSFPRGRREETQYF. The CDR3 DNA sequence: TGTGCCAGCAGTTTCCCCAGGGGTCGCCGGGAAGAGACCCAGTACTTC.

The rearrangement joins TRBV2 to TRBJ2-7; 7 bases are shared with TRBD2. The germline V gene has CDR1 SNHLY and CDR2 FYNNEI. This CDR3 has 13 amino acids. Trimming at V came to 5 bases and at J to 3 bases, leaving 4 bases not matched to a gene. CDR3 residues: CASSLAVVYEQYF. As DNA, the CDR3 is TGTGCCAGCAGTCTAGCGGTGGTCTACGAGCAGTACTTC.